Shown below are 23 T cell receptor beta chains from a single sample sequenced in a study of T-cell reconstitution after alpha-beta-depleted transplantation in children. TCRbeta library construction was performed incorporating unique molecular identifiers. TCRdb analysed the PCR reads with MiXCR anew, one entry per CDR3 protein. This repertoire shows about 32,000 distinct CDR3 sequences, 5.5% to 7% found once; its top ten account for 27%. Study-wide points: Reported findings indicate that, about two months after transplant, alpha-beta T cells came from several hundred expanded clones, which were derived from non-depleted graft cells.

These TCRs are of unknown antigen specificity. The starting material was peripheral blood, obtained 60 days after TCRalphabeta/CD19-depleted stem cell transplant. The receptors originated from a child younger than two who had a stem cell transplant for acute myeloid leukemia, so the T cells may come from the graft donor.

This clonotype was detected ten times or more. This rearrangement joins TRBV5-1 to TRBJ1-6; the D is unclear. The ends were cut back, 1 base at V and 9 bases at J, with 11 bases in the middle. This CDR3 comprises 14 residues. Germline lookup yields CDR1 SGHRS and CDR2 YFSETQ. DNA for the CDR3: TGCGCCAGCAGCTTGCCCGGCCTGGGTTCACCCCTCCACTTT. It specifies CASSLPGLGSPLHF.

This clonotype was observed at least ten times. The chain combines TRBV6-5 with TRBJ2-1, with TRBD1 identical over 9 bases. The length of the CDR3 is 15 residues. Germline V lookup: CDR1 MNHEY, CDR2 SVGAGI. Trimming took 2 bases from V and 5 from J; bases not matched to a gene: 4. The CDR3 coding sequence is TGTGCCAGCAGTTACCGGGACAGGGAGGACAATGAGCAGTTCTTC. Residues: CASSYRDREDNEQFF.

This clonotype showed up many times. The V and J genes are TRBV13 and TRBJ2-1; tentative D call: TRBD1 (5 bases). Germline V CDR1 and CDR2: PRHDT, FYEKMQ (reference sequence). CDR3 size: 14 residues. Trimming removed 5 bases at V and 0 bases at J, with 8 bases between. CDR3 protein: CASSDSPSYNEQFF. DNA for the CDR3: TGTGCCAGCAGCGACAGTCCCTCCTACAATGAGCAGTTCTTC.

This clonotype was seen many times. The V call is TRBV10-3, the J call TRBJ2-7; possibly TRBD1 for D (6 bases). Trimming pared 0 bases from V and 7 bases from J, leaving 10 bases between. Germline V gives CDR1 ENHRY, CDR2 SYGVKD. The length of the CDR3 is 13 residues. The CDR3 spells CAISESQGWEQYF. CDR3 sequence (DNA): TGTGCCATCAGTGAGTCACAGGGCTGGGAGCAGTACTTC.

This clonotype has at least ten counts. V usage is TRBV5-1 and J usage is TRBJ2-2; D unresolved. CDR1 is SGHRS, CDR2 YFSETQ, per germline. The V gene lost 1 base and the J gene lost 7 bases, with 11 bases spanning the gap. CDR3 size: 14 residues. The CDR3 region is CASSLFSGGGELFF. In nucleotides, the CDR3 is TGCGCCAGCAGCTTGTTTTCGGGCGGCGGGGAGCTGTTTTTT. Looking up the rest from reference TRBV5-1 and TRBJ2-2 gives the full variable domain: KAGVTQTPRYLIKTRGQQVTLSCSPISGHRSVSWYQQTPGQGLQFLFEYFSETQRNKGNFPGRFSGRQFSNSRSEMNVSTLELGDSALYLCASSLFSGGGELFFGEGSRLTVL.

Ten or more counts support this clonotype. V and J are TRBV27 and TRBJ1-1; the D is unclear. Germline values: CDR1 MNHEY, CDR2 SMNVEV (reference sequence). The CDR3 extends over 15 amino acids. Between the trimmed V and J ends, which lost 3 bases and 0 bases, there was a span of 11 bases. The CDR3: CASSLALGMNTEAFF. The CDR3 DNA is TGTGCCAGCAGTTTGGCCTTGGGCATGAACACTGAAGCTTTCTTT.

This clonotype was picked up many times. This chain connects TRBV5-1 to TRBJ2-7, with D possibly TRBD1 on 6 matching bases. Trimming pared 2 bases from V and 4 bases from J, leaving 10 bases between. The CDR3 loop spans 13 amino acids. Germline CDR1 reads SGHRS; CDR2 reads YFSETQ. For the CDR3, the DNA is TGCGCCAGCAGCTTCGGCAGGGGTTACGAGCAGTACTTC. Translation gives CASSFGRGYEQYF. Using reference TRBV5-1 and TRBJ2-7 for the parts outside the CDR3, the full variable domain is KAGVTQTPRYLIKTRGQQVTLSCSPISGHRSVSWYQQTPGQGLQFLFEYFSETQRNKGNFPGRFSGRQFSNSRSEMNVSTLELGDSALYLCASSFGRGYEQYFGPGTRLTVT.

This clonotype was picked up many times. The J gene is TRBJ1-2, the V gene TRBV12-3 or TRBV12-4; unclear D gene. The V end was cut by 3 bases, the J end by 4 bases, with 3 bases between. The CDR3 has 11 amino acids. CDR3 residues: CASSFGYGYTF. The DNA of the CDR3 is TGTGCCAGCAGTTTCGGCTATGGCTACACCTTC.

This clonotype was found many times. The V and J genes are TRBV2 and TRBJ1-1; D gene uncertain. V lost 10 bases and J 6 bases, leaving 15 bases between the germline ends. CDR3 length equals 12 residues. From germline, CDR1 is SNHLY and CDR2 FYNNEI. CDR3 sequence: CATDLRVAEAFF. CDR3 coding DNA: TGTGCCACGGACTTACGGGTGGCTGAAGCTTTCTTT.

In its sample, this clonotype was seen once. A read error may be the cause here, since a much bigger clone is one base away. V and J are TRBV7-9 and TRBJ2-4; the D is unclear. The CDR3 has 15 amino acids. Per germline, CDR1 SEHNR and CDR2 FQNEAQ (reference sequence). The CDR3 sequence is CDSSLEGMYQNIQYF. CDR3 coding DNA: TGTGACAGCAGCTTAGAAGGAATGTACCAAAACATTCAGTACTTC.

Points on this clonotype: It may be a read error: a sequence one base away is much more abundant. The chain combines TRBV6-2 or TRBV6-3 with TRBJ1-5, with 10 bases aligning to TRBD1. The J call may be mistaken, given a closer DNA end match to TRBJ2-3. Germline V CDR1 and CDR2: MNHEY, SVGEGT. This CDR3 spans 17 amino acids. The CDR3 region has the DNA TGTGCCAGCAGTTTCCCGGGACAGGGGTATAGCAATCAGCCCCAGTATTTT. It yields the protein CASSFPGQGYSNQPQYF.

This clonotype was counted many times. The gene calls are TRBV6-5 and TRBJ1-2; weak D call: TRBD1 (6 bases). This CDR3 is 12 amino acids long. Germline CDR1 and CDR2: MNHEY and SVGAGI. V shed 6 bases and J shed 3 bases, with 8 bases lying between them. The CDR3 loop reads CASRRQDYGYTF. The CDR3 DNA is TGTGCCAGCAGACGACAGGACTATGGCTACACCTTC.

This clonotype has a count of ten or more. The chain employs TRBV12-3 or TRBV12-4 and TRBJ2-3, with 10 bases matching TRBD2. The CDR3 has 16 amino acids. Trimming at V came to 7 bases and at J to 2 bases, leaving 9 bases not matched to a gene. DNA for the CDR3: TGTGCCAGCAATCCTTCGACTAGCGGGTTCACAGATACGCAGTATTTT. Its protein is CASNPSTSGFTDTQYF.

This clonotype has at least ten counts. The gene calls are TRBV9 and TRBJ1-1; perhaps TRBD1 as D (6 bases). Germline V lookup: CDR1 SGDLS, CDR2 YYNGEE. This CDR3 region has 14 residues. V lost 6 bases and J 1 base, leaving 13 bases between the germline ends. Written as DNA, the CDR3 is TGTGCCAGCACCCCCGGGGGGGCGAACACTGAAGCTTTCTTT. Encoded protein: CASTPGGANTEAFF.

In this sample, this clonotype turned up many times. The J gene is TRBJ2-1, the V gene TRBV12-3 or TRBV12-4; D might be TRBD2 (5 bases). This CDR3 is built from 16 residues. V was trimmed by 4 bases and J by 1 base, leaving 14 bases between them. The CDR3 is CASSSSASFSYNEQFF. CDR3 DNA: TGTGCCAGCAGTTCCTCCGCTAGCTTTTCCTACAATGAGCAGTTCTTC.

This clonotype is deemed medium-sized (0.01 to 0.1%). The V call is TRBV7-9, the J call TRBJ1-6, with a tentative D call TRBD1 (5 bases). The germline V and J ends were trimmed by 2 bases and 9 bases, with 26 bases remaining between them. The CDR3 length is 19 residues. Per the germline V gene, CDR1 is SEHNR and CDR2 is FQNEAQ (reference sequence). The CDR3 protein is CASSLRLLFGTKGGSPLHF. The DNA for the CDR3 is TGTGCCAGCAGCTTAAGACTACTGTTCGGGACCAAAGGCGGTTCACCCCTCCACTTT.

A few counts support this clonotype. The rearrangement links TRBV2 to TRBJ1-4; D is perhaps TRBD1 (5 bases). CDR3 length: 15 amino acids. Trimming shortened V by 5 bases and J by 0 bases, and 10 bases separated the two germline ends. CDR1 is SNHLY, CDR2 FYNNEI, per germline. The CDR3 DNA sequence: TGTGCCAGCAGTTCTGACAGTTCAACTAATGAAAAACTGTTTTTT. Amino acid sequence: CASSSDSSTNEKLFF. Drawing the rest from reference TRBV2 and TRBJ1-4, the complete variable domain is EPEVTQTPSHQVTQMGQEVILRCVPISNHLYFYWYRQILGQKVEFLVSFYNNEISEKSEIFDDQFSVERPDGSNFTLKIRSTKLEDSAMYFCASSSDSSTNEKLFFGSGTQLSVL.

In this sample, this clonotype turned up many times. The chain combines TRBV7-9 with TRBJ2-1; the D call may be TRBD1 or TRBD2 (6 bases each). The V end lost 0 bases, the J end lost 3 bases, and 9 bases lay between the germline ends. The CDR3 covers 15 residues. Germline-derived CDR1 and CDR2 are SEHNR and FQNEAQ (reference sequence). CDR3 region: CASSLAGGLYNEQFF. Here the CDR3 DNA reads TGTGCCAGCAGCTTAGCGGGGGGCCTCTACAATGAGCAGTTCTTC.

This chain connects TRBV2 to TRBJ2-2; D not certain. CDR3 length: 18 amino acids. The ends were cut back, 11 bases at V and 5 bases at J, with 30 bases in the middle. Looked up from germline, CDR1 is SNHLY and CDR2 is FYNNEI. The CDR3 is CAFSPRLPIAPFTGELFF. The CDR3 nucleotides are TGTGCCTTCAGTCCAAGACTCCCCATAGCCCCCTTTACCGGGGAGCTGTTTTTT.

The table lists this clonotype with many counts. The rearrangement links TRBV30 to TRBJ2-7; no firm D call. This CDR3 has 11 amino acids. Trimming removed 3 bases at V and 2 bases at J, with 5 bases between. Germline-derived CDR1 and CDR2 are GTSNPN and SVGIG (reference sequence). The CDR3 here is CAWRAAYEQYF. CDR3 in DNA: TGTGCCTGGAGGGCTGCCTACGAGCAGTACTTC.

This clonotype was counted at least ten times. The chain joins TRBV20-1 to TRBJ2-7, with 9 nucleotides matching TRBD1. Germline V gives CDR1 DFQATT, CDR2 SNEGSKA (reference sequence). CDR3 length: 17 residues. The J segment lost 3 bases and the V segment lost 7 bases, leaving 19 bases of the junction unmatched. The CDR3, as DNA: TGCAGTGTACCTGGGACAGGGAAACTAGCAGATGTCTACGAGCAGTACTTC. This sequence encodes CSVPGTGKLADVYEQYF.

This clonotype was detected many times. The J gene is TRBJ2-1, the V gene TRBV5-1; D might be TRBD1 or TRBD2, each matching 5 bases. There are 15 residues in the CDR3. V was cut by 0 bases and J by 2 bases, with 9 bases left in between. Germline CDR1 is SGHRS and CDR2 is YFSETQ. DNA of the CDR3: TGCGCCAGCAGCTTGGGACGGGGCCCCTACAATGAGCAGTTCTTC. Amino acids: CASSLGRGPYNEQFF.

The table lists this clonotype with many counts. The chain uses TRBV20-1 and TRBJ2-7; D uncertain. The ends were cut back, 6 bases at V and 1 base at J, with 7 bases in the middle. Germline V gene sequence: CDR1 DFQATT, CDR2 SNEGSKA (reference sequence). The CDR3 covers 11 residues. CDR3 in amino acids: CSAGPSYEQYF. The CDR3, as DNA: TGCAGTGCCGGTCCTTCCTACGAGCAGTACTTC.